One sample yielded the 16 T cell receptor beta chains listed below, sequenced in a study of T cells in Graves' hyperthyroidism and ophthalmopathy. Researchers took RNA transcripts and amplified the TCR beta CDR3 regions from them. TCR CDR3 underwent first-round RT-PCR with the HTBI primer set. MiXCR was run by TCRdb on the multiplex PCR reads, yielding one entry per CDR3 protein. The top ten hold around 11% of the sample, which has more than 50,000 distinct CDR3 sequences, approximately 50% seen once. Material for sequencing was blood. All receptors come from a woman aged 25 to 39 with Graves' ophthalmopathy.

DNA for the CDR3: TGTGCTAGTGGTTTCGACAGCCAAGAGACCCAGTACTTC. This sequence encodes CASGFDSQETQYF. The rearrangement uses TRBV12-5 and TRBJ2-5; D is perhaps TRBD1 (5 bases). V shed 3 bases and J shed 1 base, with 6 bases lying between them. The CDR3 covers 13 residues. CDR1 is LGHNT and CDR2 is FRNRAP in the germline V gene.

The gene calls are TRBV24-1 and TRBJ1-6; D is possibly TRBD1 (6 bases). Germline-derived CDR1 and CDR2 are KGHDR and SFDVKD. The CDR3 sequence is 15 residues long. V lost 7 bases and J 9 bases, leaving 18 bases between the germline ends. The CDR3 DNA is TGTGCCACCAGATCACTAGACAGGCTCGGTTCACCCCTCCACTTT. Amino acids: CATRSLDRLGSPLHF.

The rearrangement joins TRBV7-8 to TRBJ1-6; 8 bases are shared with TRBD1. The CDR3 has 17 residues. V lost 4 bases to trimming and J lost 10 bases; unmatched junction nucleotides: 15. CDR1 and CDR2 from the germline V gene are SGHVS and FQNEAQ. CDR3 bases: TGTGCCAGCAGCTCTTCCCAACCGGGACAGGCAACATCACCCCTCCACTTT. It encodes CASSSSQPGQATSPLHF.

V is TRBV25-1 and J is TRBJ2-3; 7 bases map to TRBD2. J was trimmed by 2 bases and V by 7 bases; bases with no gene match: 9. The CDR3 runs to 15 residues. Looked up from germline, CDR1 is MGHDK and CDR2 is SYGVNS. The CDR3 loop reads CASIGSSGPTDTQYF. The CDR3 nucleotides are TGTGCCAGCATTGGTTCTAGCGGCCCCACAGATACGCAGTATTTT. Supplemented by reference TRBV25-1 and TRBJ2-3, the full variable domain reads EADIYQTPRYLVIGTGKKITLECSQTMGHDKMYWYQQDPGMELHLIHYSYGVNSTEKGDLSSESTVSRIRTEHFPLTLESARPSHTSQYLCASIGSSGPTDTQYFGPGTRLTVL.

This clonotype was recorded at least ten times. The rearrangement links TRBV9 to TRBJ2-3, with D possibly TRBD2 on 5 matching bases. Germline values: CDR1 SGDLS, CDR2 YYNGEE. The CDR3 is made up of 15 amino acids. The V end lost 1 base, the J end lost 3 bases, and 12 bases lay between the germline ends. CDR3 residues: CASSVQQRRTDTQYF. CDR3 sequence (DNA): TGTGCCAGCAGCGTACAGCAGCGGCGTACAGATACGCAGTATTTT.

The V and J genes are TRBV28 and TRBJ2-7; D may be TRBD1 (5 bases). The CDR3 extends over 13 amino acids. Trimming shortened V by 7 bases and J by 2 bases, and 12 bases separated the two germline ends. The germline CDR1 and CDR2 sequences are MDHEN and SYDVKM. The CDR3 here is CASTLDIAYEQYF. The CDR3 DNA is TGTGCCAGCACTTTGGACATCGCCTACGAGCAGTACTTC.

This clonotype showed up many times. The rearrangement uses TRBV4-1 and TRBJ1-5; D call uncertain. Trimming took 0 bases from V and 7 from J, leaving 13 bases between them. Germline CDR1 MGHRA, CDR2 YSYEKL. This CDR3 is built from 15 residues. CDR3 in amino acids: CASSQERAKEQPQHF. CDR3 coding DNA: TGCGCCAGCAGCCAAGAGAGGGCCAAAGAGCAGCCCCAGCATTTT.

This clonotype is labeled as medium-sized. The chain combines TRBV2 with TRBJ1-6; a weak D match, TRBD1 (5 bases). Germline CDR1 reads SNHLY; CDR2 reads FYNNEI. Trimming took off 5 bases at V and 13 bases at J, with 21 bases between the two ends. This CDR3 has 15 residues. CDR3 in amino acids: CASSLQEPPVTPLHF. The CDR3 DNA follows: TGTGCCAGCAGTTTACAGGAACCCCCAGTTACTCCCCTCCACTTT.

This clonotype was seen only once. The CDR3 end shows no conserved phenylalanine or tryptophan, and so a read error is likely. The chain combines TRBV6-1 with TRBJ2-4, with a tentative D call TRBD1 (5 bases). Germline loops: CDR1 MNHNS, CDR2 SASEGT. Trimming pared 1 base from V and 8 bases from J, leaving 18 bases between. The CDR3 sequence is 16 residues long. The CDR3 spells CASSEEGGAGWDIQYC. The DNA of the CDR3 is TGTGCCAGCAGTGAAGAGGGTGGGGCAGGGTGGGACATTCAGTACTGC.

V is TRBV7-9 and J is TRBJ2-7; D perhaps matches TRBD1 (7 bases). Germline CDR1 is SEHNR and CDR2 is FQNEAQ (reference sequence). The ends were cut back, 1 base at V and 7 bases at J, with 20 bases in the middle. This CDR3 has 16 amino acids. CDR3 sequence reads: CASSLGRTTSGGEQYF. The DNA of the CDR3 is TGTGCCAGCAGCTTAGGGCGGACTACCTCAGGGGGAGAGCAGTACTTC.

J is TRBJ2-7 and V is TRBV9; the match to TRBD1 covers 9 bases. The V gene end was trimmed by 3 bases and the J gene end by 3 bases; junction bases not matched to a gene: 7. This CDR3 has 15 amino acids. Germline V gene lookup returns CDR1 SGDLS and CDR2 YYNGEE. The CDR3 sequence is CASSGADRGNYEQYF. CDR3 DNA sequence: TGTGCCAGCAGCGGCGCGGACAGGGGTAACTACGAGCAGTACTTC.

With regard to this clonotype: Since a much larger clone is just one base distant, this may be a read error. This chain uses TRBV12-3 or TRBV12-4 with TRBJ1-1, with D possibly being TRBD1 (6 bases). The CDR3 spans 15 residues. V was trimmed by 1 base and J by 6 bases, leaving 15 bases between them. CDR3 DNA: TGTGCCAGCAGTTTAGGGGGGGCTGCAAACGCTGAAGCTTTCTTT. Its protein product is CASSLGGAANAEAFF.

This clonotype showed up many times. The chain is built from TRBV9 and TRBJ2-5, with TRBD1 matching over 8 bases. V dropped 3 bases and J dropped 5; count of bases not matched to a gene: 3. The CDR3 runs 13 residues. The germline gives CDR1 SGDLS, CDR2 YYNGEE. CDR3 sequence reads: CASSGWDRETQYF. CDR3 bases: TGTGCCAGCAGCGGGTGGGACAGGGAGACCCAGTACTTC.

This clonotype was counted many times. This chain joins TRBV2 and TRBJ1-2; tentatively, D is TRBD1 (5 bases). Between the trimmed V and J ends, which lost 4 bases and 0 bases, there was a span of 15 bases. Germline lookup yields CDR1 SNHLY and CDR2 FYNNEI. The CDR3 has 16 amino acids. The CDR3 DNA reads as TGTGCCAGCAGTGGGCGGGGGGGTAGAGCTAACTATGGCTACACCTTC. Amino acid sequence: CASSGRGGRANYGYTF.

This clonotype was detected only a few times. The V gene is TRBV3-1, the J gene TRBJ1-5; D possibly corresponds to TRBD1 (6 bases). The CDR3 has 14 amino acids. The germline V gene encodes CDR1 LGHDT and CDR2 YNNKEL (reference sequence). V gave up 4 bases and J gave up 6 bases, with 13 bases separating them. CDR3 sequence: CASSRTGTAQPQHF. As DNA, the CDR3 is TGTGCCAGCAGCCGAACAGGGACCGCTCAGCCCCAGCATTTT.

This clonotype came up a few times. A much larger clonotype is one base distant, so this may be a read error. The gene calls are TRBV12-3 or TRBV12-4 and TRBJ1-5, with D maybe TRBD1 (6 bases). The CDR3 is 14 residues long. Between the trimmed V and J ends, which lost 6 bases and 5 bases, there was a span of 14 bases. In DNA, the CDR3 is TGTGCCAGCAGCACCGGGGCAGGGGATCAGCCCCAGCATTTT. It specifies CASSTGAGDQPQHF.